One sample yielded the 32 T cell receptor beta chains listed below, sequenced in a study of blood T cell repertoires in COVID-19. The table came from immunoSEQ multiplex PCR; TCRdb's copy has only in-frame clones and leaves some out. The sample records hundreds of thousands of clones, around 91% being singletons. The sequencing input was PBMCs or T cells enriched from blood (not recorded which). These receptors were obtained from a woman aged 40 to 50 who had recovered from COVID-19.

The rearrangement uses TRBV3-1 (or the pseudogene TRBV3-2) and TRBJ2-5, with D perhaps matching TRBD2 (5 bases). The CDR3 loop spans 16 amino acids. Germline CDR1 reads LGHDT; CDR2 reads YNNKEL (reference sequence). Trimming took off 5 bases at V and 4 bases at J, with 20 bases between the two ends. CDR3 coding DNA: TGTGCCAGCAGCTTCGGAGGTAGAAATTTTGGAGAGACCCAGTACTTC. Residues: CASSFGGRNFGETQYF.

The chain links TRBV2 to TRBJ1-1; 8 bases fit TRBD1. The CDR3 totals 14 residues. Looked up from germline, CDR1 is SNHLY and CDR2 is FYNNEI. V shed 10 bases and J 5 bases; nucleotides not matched to a gene: 12. CDR3 bases: TGTGCCACCAAGGGTCAGGGGGCGAGAACTGAAGCTTTCTTT. It encodes CATKGQGARTEAFF.

V usage is TRBV28 and J usage is TRBJ2-7, with 10 bases matching TRBD1. The germline CDR1 and CDR2 sequences are MDHEN and SYDVKM. Trimming removed 7 bases from V and 1 base from J; junction bases left unmatched: 7. CDR3 size: 15 residues. CDR3 protein: CASISRDRGSYEQYF. CDR3 nucleotides: TGTGCCAGCATCTCCCGGGACAGGGGATCCTACGAGCAGTACTTC.

The chain joins TRBV28 to TRBJ1-1; D is possibly TRBD1 (5 bases). The length of the CDR3 is 15 residues. CDR1 is MDHEN and CDR2 is SYDVKM in the germline V gene. The ends were cut back, 7 bases at V and 3 bases at J, with 18 bases in the middle. CDR3 coding DNA: TGTGCCAGCAATTGGAGAGGGCGGGGGGACACTGAAGCTTTCTTT. Its translation is CASNWRGRGDTEAFF.

The chain uses TRBV3-1 (or the pseudogene TRBV3-2) and TRBJ1-6; TRBD1 is a possible D gene (5 bases). Germline V CDR1 and CDR2: LGHDT, YNNKEL (reference sequence). The CDR3 length is 15 residues. V was pared by 0 bases and J by 9 bases, with 12 bases between. This CDR3 reads CASSQEGRAGSPLHF. CDR3 sequence (DNA): TGTGCCAGCAGCCAAGAGGGCAGGGCCGGTTCACCCCTCCACTTT.

The chain is built from TRBV6-2 or TRBV6-3 and TRBJ1-2, with D maybe TRBD1 (6 bases). Trimming left V 6 bases short and J 8 bases short, with 13 bases between. Germline values: CDR1 MNHEY, CDR2 SVGEGT. The CDR3 runs 12 residues. CDR3: CASSQTGSGYTF. CDR3 nucleotides: TGTGCCAGCAGCCAGACAGGAAGCGGCTACACCTTC.

The chain combines TRBV5-6 with TRBJ2-7, with a possible D match to TRBD2 (5 bases). Germline V lookup: CDR1 SGHDT, CDR2 YYEEEE. V was clipped by 3 bases and J by 3 bases, with 16 bases between them. The CDR3 is 15 amino acids. The CDR3 DNA sequence: TGTGCCAGCAGCTATTACTCCGGGAAAATCTACGAGCAGTACTTC. It is translated as CASSYYSGKIYEQYF.

The rearrangement joins TRBV2 to TRBJ2-7, with 7 bases fitting TRBD1. Trimming took 5 bases from V and 6 from J; bases not matched to a gene: 4. CDR3 size: 12 residues. Germline loops: CDR1 SNHLY, CDR2 FYNNEI. The CDR3 spells CASSPRGSEQYF. CDR3 nucleotide sequence: TGTGCCAGCAGTCCCAGGGGGTCCGAGCAGTACTTC.

This chain's CDR3 is CASSFGGFKSPLHF. Written as DNA, the CDR3 is TGTGCCAGCAGCTTCGGAGGTTTCAAATCACCCCTCCACTTT. This rearrangement joins TRBV14 to TRBJ1-6; D remains unclear. This CDR3 is built from 14 residues. Germline assignment: CDR1 SGHDN and CDR2 FVKESK. V shed 5 bases and J shed 10 bases, with 15 bases lying between them.

This sequence joins TRBV7-9 and TRBJ2-7; 11 bases are shared with TRBD2. This CDR3 is built from 15 residues. V lost 3 bases and J lost 7; bases outside the gene matches: 8. The V gene's germline CDR1 is SEHNR and CDR2 FQNEAQ (reference sequence). The CDR3 region has the DNA TGTGCCAGCAGCTTTACTAGCGGGGGCCCTTGGGAGCAGTACTTC. Amino acid sequence: CASSFTSGGPWEQYF.

The V call is TRBV5-4, the J call TRBJ2-1, with TRBD2 matching 9 bases. This CDR3 contains 16 residues. Germline trimming cut 2 bases from V and 4 bases from J; bases unmatched to any gene: 7. Per the germline V gene, CDR1 is SGHNT and CDR2 is YYREEE (reference sequence). CDR3 nucleotides: TGTGCCAGCAGCTTCGGCGCGGGAGGGGGGTACAATGAGCAGTTCTTC. Its translation is CASSFGAGGGYNEQFF.

The chain carries TRBV24-1 and TRBJ2-5; perhaps TRBD1 as D (6 bases). Trimming shortened V by 4 bases and J by 2 bases, and 13 bases separated the two germline ends. CDR3 length: 15 amino acids. Germline V gene data show CDR1 as KGHDR and CDR2 as SFDVKD. The CDR3 region is CATSEPRGIQETQYF. CDR3 sequence (DNA): TGTGCCACCAGTGAACCAAGGGGGATTCAAGAGACCCAGTACTTC.

This clone was observed a handful of times. The V call is TRBV9, the J call TRBJ1-6; 8 positions agree with TRBD1. The CDR3 is 16 residues long. Germline CDR1 SGDLS, CDR2 YYNGEE. The ends lost 3 bases at V and 4 bases at J; junction bases unmatched: 6. The DNA for the CDR3 is TGTGCCAGCAGCGGCGCAGGGGGCGCGTATAATTCACCCCTCCACTTT. Amino acids: CASSGAGGAYNSPLHF.

The gene calls are TRBV30 and TRBJ2-2, with 8 positions matching TRBD1. Germline CDR1 reads GTSNPN; CDR2 reads SVGIG (reference sequence). After removal of 0 bases from V and 6 bases from J, the junction contained 6 bases not matched to a gene. CDR3 length: 15 residues. The CDR3 sequence is CAWSVLDRVAGELFF. CDR3 coding DNA: TGTGCCTGGAGTGTACTGGACAGGGTGGCCGGGGAGCTGTTTTTT.

This sequence joins TRBV30 and TRBJ1-6; 7 bases fit TRBD1. This CDR3 spans 13 amino acids. CDR1 GTSNPN and CDR2 SVGIG come from the germline V gene (reference sequence). J was trimmed by 9 bases and V by 4 bases; bases with no gene match: 6. The CDR3 DNA reads as TGTGCCTGGACTACAGGGGATCGTTCACCCCTCCACTTT. Its translation: CAWTTGDRSPLHF.

This sequence joins TRBV11-3 and TRBJ1-5; the D gene is possibly TRBD1 (5 bases). V was cut by 1 base and J by 0 bases, with 10 bases left in between. CDR3 length: 16 residues. The germline V gene has CDR1 SGHNT and CDR2 YENEEA. This CDR3 is CASSLGPQDSNQPQHF. In DNA form, the CDR3 reads TGTGCCAGCAGCTTAGGTCCACAGGATAGCAATCAGCCCCAGCATTTT.

The chain has TRBV7-8 and TRBJ2-7, with D hard to call. The V gene lost 1 base and the J gene lost 7 bases, with 17 bases spanning the gap. Germline CDR1 reads SGHVS; CDR2 reads FQNEAQ. There are 15 residues in the CDR3. CDR3 nucleotide sequence: TGTGCCAGCAGCTTAGGTCTCCTCCCGACTGTGGAGCAGTACTTC. This gives the protein CASSLGLLPTVEQYF.

This clone was picked up one time. The chain has TRBV11-3 and TRBJ2-2; 10 nucleotides agree with TRBD1. The CDR3 extends over 17 amino acids. V was clipped by 5 bases and J by 3 bases; unmatched bases: 9. Per germline, CDR1 SGHNT and CDR2 YENEEA. The CDR3 DNA is TGTGCCAGCAGCCCCGGGACAGGGGCCGGGGACACCGGGGAGCTGTTTTTT. Translated: CASSPGTGAGDTGELFF. The entire variable domain, with the rest obtained from reference TRBV11-3 and TRBJ2-2, is as follows: EAGVVQSPRYKIIEKKQPVAFWCNPISGHNTLYWYLQNLGQGPELLIRYENEEAVDDSQLPKDRFSAERLKGVDSTLKIQPAELGDSAVYLCASSPGTGAGDTGELFFGEGSRLTVL.

The CDR3: CASSQAGSGRADTQYF. CDR3 nucleotides: TGTGCCAGCAGCCAAGCTGGCAGCGGTCGTGCAGATACGCAGTATTTT. The V and J genes are TRBV3-1 (or the pseudogene TRBV3-2) and TRBJ2-3, with a tentative D call TRBD2 (5 bases). Trimming removed 1 base at V and 4 bases at J, with 15 bases between. Per the germline V gene, CDR1 is LGHDT and CDR2 is YNNKEL (reference sequence). The CDR3 is 16 residues long.

J is TRBJ1-2 and V is TRBV7-2; no definite D call. V was clipped by 5 bases and J by 6 bases, with 13 bases between them. This CDR3 has 13 residues. Germline V gives CDR1 SGHTA, CDR2 FQGNSA. As DNA, the CDR3 is TGTGCCAGCAGCCCCGGTCCCGAACATGGCTACACCTTC. Translated: CASSPGPEHGYTF.

In its sample, this clone was seen once. The chain is built from TRBV4-3 and TRBJ2-7, with unresolved D. CDR3 length equals 15 residues. Per the germline V gene, CDR1 is LGHNA and CDR2 is YSLEER. V was cut by 1 base and J by 0 bases, with 10 bases left in between. CDR3 residues: CASSQVAVSSYEQYF. The DNA for the CDR3 is TGCGCCAGCAGCCAAGTGGCAGTAAGCTCCTACGAGCAGTACTTC.

The chain has TRBV7-9 and TRBJ1-1; D remains ambiguous. The CDR3 totals 11 residues. Germline values: CDR1 SEHNR, CDR2 FQNEAQ (reference sequence). Trimming left V 9 bases short and J 2 bases short, with 7 bases between. This CDR3 reads CASRENTEAFF. The CDR3 nucleotides read TGTGCCAGTCGGGAAAACACTGAAGCTTTCTTT.

The V gene is TRBV3-1 (or the pseudogene TRBV3-2), the J gene TRBJ1-3; 7 positions agree with TRBD1. This CDR3 has 15 residues. From germline, CDR1 is LGHDT and CDR2 YNNKEL (reference sequence). After removal of 1 base from V and 2 bases from J, the junction contained 2 bases not matched to a gene. CDR3 coding DNA: TGTGCCAGCAGCCAAGCCGGACAGGCTGGAAACACCATATATTTT. Translation: CASSQAGQAGNTIYF.

This chain uses TRBV5-6 with TRBJ1-1; D is uncertain. Germline loops: CDR1 SGHDT, CDR2 YYEEEE. CDR3 length equals 14 residues. Trimming shortened V by 0 bases and J by 4 bases, and 10 bases separated the two germline ends. CDR3 region: CASSLASGFTEAFF. In DNA form, the CDR3 reads TGTGCCAGCAGCTTGGCATCGGGGTTCACTGAAGCTTTCTTT.

The chain is built from TRBV28 and TRBJ2-2, with D maybe TRBD1 (7 bases). V lost 6 bases to trimming and J lost 4 bases, with 18 bases between them. The CDR3 runs 16 residues. In germline, CDR1 is MDHEN, CDR2 SYDVKM. CDR3 coding DNA: TGTGCCAGCAGCCTAGGGGCAGGGGGACTCACCGGGGAGCTGTTTTTT. The encoded protein is CASSLGAGGLTGELFF.

V and J are TRBV10-3 and TRBJ2-2, with TRBD1 matching 10 bases. The V gene end was trimmed by 0 bases and the J gene end by 5 bases; junction bases not matched to a gene: 3. CDR1 is ENHRY, CDR2 SYGVKD, per germline. CDR3 size: 16 residues. CDR3 sequence: CAISESTGGETGELFF. In DNA form, the CDR3 reads TGTGCCATCAGTGAGTCGACAGGGGGCGAGACCGGGGAGCTGTTTTTT.

J is TRBJ1-5 and V is TRBV7-2; D is uncertain. From germline, CDR1 is SGHTA and CDR2 FQGNSA. This CDR3 is 13 amino acids long. V gave up 3 bases and J gave up 0 bases, with 3 bases separating them. CDR3 region: CASSFISNQPQHF. CDR3 in DNA: TGTGCCAGCAGCTTTATTAGCAATCAGCCCCAGCATTTT.

The chain has TRBV5-8 and TRBJ2-1; D perhaps matches TRBD2 (6 bases). Germline V gives CDR1 SGHTS, CDR2 YDEGEE. Trimming removed 3 bases at V and 6 bases at J, with 19 bases between. The CDR3 sequence is 16 residues long. The CDR3 coding sequence is TGTGCCAGCAGCTACTATAGCGGCCCGGTGGGCAATGAGCAGTTCTTC. It codes for CASSYYSGPVGNEQFF.

V and J are TRBV13 and TRBJ2-1, with 13 bases aligning to TRBD2. V lost 4 bases, J lost 7 bases, and 7 bases stayed unmatched. The V gene's germline CDR1 is PRHDT and CDR2 FYEKMQ (reference sequence). The CDR3 loop spans 16 amino acids. The CDR3: CASSSRTSGGRNEQFF. The CDR3 coding sequence is TGTGCCAGCAGCTCGAGGACTAGCGGGGGTAGGAATGAGCAGTTCTTC.

This clone came up once. The V gene is TRBV6-1, the J gene TRBJ1-1, with D hard to call. V lost 3 bases, J lost 0 bases, and 14 bases lay in between. The CDR3 has 16 residues. The germline CDR1 and CDR2 sequences are MNHNS and SASEGT. CDR3 loop: CASSDPRGGLNTEAFF. The CDR3 region has the DNA TGTGCCAGCAGTGACCCCCGGGGTGGACTGAACACTGAAGCTTTCTTT.

The chain couples TRBV7-2 to TRBJ1-5, with D possibly TRBD1 on 6 matching bases. The CDR3 is made up of 16 amino acids. Germline assignment: CDR1 SGHTA and CDR2 FQGNSA. Deletions cut 5 bases from V and 1 base from J, with 15 bases between. CDR3 amino acids: CASSDGQIRSNQPQHF. The DNA for the CDR3 is TGTGCCAGCAGCGACGGACAGATTCGGAGCAATCAGCCCCAGCATTTT.

The chain carries TRBV10-3 and TRBJ1-6; TRBD1 agrees at 7 bases. Germline V gene lookup returns CDR1 ENHRY and CDR2 SYGVKD. V dropped 7 bases and J dropped 5; count of bases not matched to a gene: 2. This CDR3 spans 13 amino acids. The CDR3 sequence is CAIKDRDNSPLHF. The DNA of the CDR3 is TGTGCCATCAAAGACAGGGATAATTCACCCCTCCACTTT.